This TCR beta chain stems from a study of T cell repertoires in cytomegalovirus infection. TCRdb processed the reads anew with MiXCR; each CDR3 protein has one entry. This sample carries more than 75,000 distinct CDR3 sequences, 29% of them seen once, and the ten largest clones take 65% to 75%. This clonotype has a single count. Its specificity is not known. The CDR3 consists of 15 residues. The germline V gene encodes CDR1 SGHKS and CDR2 YYEKEE (reference sequence). V lost 4 bases to trimming and J lost 0 bases, with 14 bases between them. This rearrangement joins TRBV5-5 to TRBJ2-7; the D gene is possibly TRBD1 (6 bases). The sequence came from a human donor in good health (CMV status not recorded). Some clones in this sample may be carry-over from other donors' samples. The starting material was CD8+ T cells from cultured PBMCs, obtained from culture after CMV antigen stimulation. CDR3: CASSLSSDSSYEQYF. For the CDR3, the DNA is TGTGCCAGCAGCCTTTCATCGGACAGCTCCTACGAGCAGTACTTC.